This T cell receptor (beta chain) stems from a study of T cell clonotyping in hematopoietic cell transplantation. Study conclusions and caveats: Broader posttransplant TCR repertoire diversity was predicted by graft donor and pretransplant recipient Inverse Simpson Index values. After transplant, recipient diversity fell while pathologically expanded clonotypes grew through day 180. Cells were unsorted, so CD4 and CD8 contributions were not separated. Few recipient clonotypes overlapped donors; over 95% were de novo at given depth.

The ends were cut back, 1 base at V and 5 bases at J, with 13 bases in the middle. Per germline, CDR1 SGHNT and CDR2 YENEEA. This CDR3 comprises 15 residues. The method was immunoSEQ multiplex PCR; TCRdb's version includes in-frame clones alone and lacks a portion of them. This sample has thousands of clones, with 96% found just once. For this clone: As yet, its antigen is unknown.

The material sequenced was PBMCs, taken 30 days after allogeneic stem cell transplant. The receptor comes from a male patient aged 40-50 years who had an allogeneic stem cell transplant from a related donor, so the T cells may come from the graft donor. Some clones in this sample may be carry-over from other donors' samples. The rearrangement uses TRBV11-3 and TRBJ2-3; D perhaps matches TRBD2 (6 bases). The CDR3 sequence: CASSLGGTMLDTQYF. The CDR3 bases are TGTGCCAGCAGCTTAGGCGGGACCATGCTAGATACGCAGTATTTT.